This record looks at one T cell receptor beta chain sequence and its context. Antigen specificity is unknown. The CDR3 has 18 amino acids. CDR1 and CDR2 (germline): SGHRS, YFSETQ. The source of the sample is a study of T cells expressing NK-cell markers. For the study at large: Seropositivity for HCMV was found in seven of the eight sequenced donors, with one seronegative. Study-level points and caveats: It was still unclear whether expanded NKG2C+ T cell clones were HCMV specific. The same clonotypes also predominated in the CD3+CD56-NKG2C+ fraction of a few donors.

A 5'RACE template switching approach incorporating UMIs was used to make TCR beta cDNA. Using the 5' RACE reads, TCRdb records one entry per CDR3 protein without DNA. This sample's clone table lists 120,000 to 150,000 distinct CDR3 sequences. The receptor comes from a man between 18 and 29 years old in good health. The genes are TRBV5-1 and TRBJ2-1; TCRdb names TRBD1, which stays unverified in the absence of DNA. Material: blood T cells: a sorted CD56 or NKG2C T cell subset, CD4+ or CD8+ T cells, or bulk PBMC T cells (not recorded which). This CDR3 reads CASSSILGTESSYNEQFF.